This record covers a single T cell receptor (beta chain). In the same sample, other DNA sequences code for this CDR3. The record originates from a study of blood T cell repertoires in COVID-19. The CDR3 spans 13 residues. The V segment lost 3 bases and the J segment 5 bases; nucleotides outside the gene matches: 1. CDR1 is KGHSH and CDR2 is LQKENI in the germline V gene. TCRdb's table, derived via immunoSEQ multiplex PCR, lists solely in-frame clones and lacks some. The repertoire consists of 300,000 to 450,000 clones, with 75% to 90% occurring once and the leading ten covering less than 1.2%. The material sequenced was PBMCs or T cells enriched from blood (not recorded which). The clonotype originates from a man aged 18 to 30 who had recovered from COVID-19. The chain uses TRBV18 and TRBJ1-5; TRBD1 aligns across 7 bases. This CDR3 reads CASSPQGDQPQHF. CDR3 in DNA: TGTGCCAGCTCACCCCAGGGGGATCAGCCCCAGCATTTT.